Below, 21 T cell receptor beta chains from the same sample are listed, as sequenced in a study of technical replicates of blood from four donors. The data were produced by immunoSEQ multiplex PCR, yet TCRdb's version contains in-frame clones alone and is incomplete. The sample consists of around 62,000 clones, 95% to 98% of them appearing once. The sequencing input was T cells isolated from PBMCs. These receptors originate from a human donor in good health.

Note on this clone: Within the sample, other DNA sequences also encode this same CDR3. V usage is TRBV5-6 and J usage is TRBJ1-1; tentative D call: TRBD1 (5 bases). This CDR3 comprises 12 residues. V gave up 5 bases and J gave up 4 bases, with 9 bases separating them. Germline V lookup: CDR1 SGHDT, CDR2 YYEEEE. The CDR3 DNA sequence: TGTGCCAGCAGTTGGGGGGGCACTGAAGCTTTCTTT. Its protein is CASSWGGTEAFF.

This chain uses TRBV6-5 with TRBJ1-2, with unresolved D. The CDR3 has 14 residues. V was trimmed by 2 bases and J by 4 bases, leaving 11 bases between them. The germline CDR1 and CDR2 sequences are MNHEY and SVGAGI. The CDR3 coding sequence is TGTGCCAGCAGTTACGGAGGATGGGGCTATGGCTACACCTTC. It translates to CASSYGGWGYGYTF.

The chain employs TRBV18 and TRBJ1-5; 9 bases match TRBD1. CDR3 size: 18 residues. The ends lost 3 bases at V and 4 bases at J; junction bases unmatched: 13. The germline CDR1 and CDR2 sequences are KGHSH and LQKENI. In DNA form, the CDR3 reads TGTGCCAGCTCACCTAACCAGCCGGGACAGGGTTCTAATCAGCCCCAGCATTTT. This encodes CASSPNQPGQGSNQPQHF.

The rearrangement links TRBV28 to TRBJ2-7, with D perhaps matching TRBD2 (6 bases). The CDR3 length is 13 residues. The germline V gene has CDR1 MDHEN and CDR2 SYDVKM. The V and J ends lost 6 bases and 3 bases respectively, with 12 bases between them. The CDR3 reads CASSAGSIYEQYF. The CDR3 coding sequence is TGTGCCAGCAGCGCGGGGTCTATCTACGAGCAGTACTTC.

The chain recombines TRBV4-3 with TRBJ2-3; TRBD1 is a possible D gene (5 bases). The CDR3 extends over 17 amino acids. Trimming took 0 bases from V and 2 from J, leaving 15 bases between them. Germline assignment: CDR1 LGHNA and CDR2 YSLEER. CDR3 nucleotides: TGCGCCAGCAGCCAAGACCCCATTGACAGAACCACAGATACGCAGTATTTT. This translates into CASSQDPIDRTTDTQYF.

This chain uses TRBV19 with TRBJ1-3; a weak D match, TRBD1 (5 bases). Trimming left V 5 bases short and J 4 bases short, with 9 bases between. CDR3 size: 13 residues. Germline V gene sequence: CDR1 LNHDA, CDR2 SQIVND (reference sequence). CDR3 sequence reads: CASSAGPGNTIYF. CDR3 nucleotides: TGTGCCAGTAGTGCAGGGCCGGGAAACACCATATATTTT.

The chain employs TRBV7-9 and TRBJ2-7; 10 bases match TRBD1. The CDR3 is 15 amino acids. The V gene's germline CDR1 is SEHNR and CDR2 FQNEAQ (reference sequence). Trimming cost V 5 bases and J 6 bases; bases outside gene matches: 10. CDR3 coding DNA: TGTGCCAGCAGCGCTGACAGGGGGCGCTGGGGCGAGCAGTACTTC. As protein: CASSADRGRWGEQYF.

The CDR3 region has the DNA TGTGCCAGCAGAGGGGGAATCAATGAGCAGTTCTTC. Its protein is CASRGGINEQFF. The chain carries TRBV7-2 and TRBJ2-1, with D possibly TRBD1 on 6 matching bases. The CDR3 contains 12 residues. V was shortened by 6 bases and J by 6 bases, with 9 bases between the two germline ends. Germline CDR1 is SGHTA and CDR2 is FQGNSA.

The rearrangement joins TRBV6-5 to TRBJ2-5, with D uncertain. Germline V gene sequence: CDR1 MNHEY, CDR2 SVGAGI. V was clipped by 0 bases and J by 5 bases, with 10 bases between them. CDR3 size: 14 residues. Here the CDR3 reads CASSYSLSLETQYF. In DNA, the CDR3 is TGTGCCAGCAGTTACTCACTATCCCTGGAGACCCAGTACTTC.

CDR3 in DNA: TGTGCCAGCAGTTACTCCAAGTGGCTTCCTGACGAGCAGTACTTC. It codes for CASSYSKWLPDEQYF. The chain carries TRBV6-5 and TRBJ2-7; D unresolved. Trimming removed 0 bases from V and 5 bases from J, with 14 bases in between. This CDR3 comprises 15 residues. CDR1 is MNHEY, CDR2 SVGAGI, per germline.

The chain has TRBV7-6 and TRBJ2-7; weak D call: TRBD2 (6 bases). V was cut by 2 bases and J by 7 bases, with 9 bases left in between. This CDR3 spans 12 amino acids. Germline V lookup: CDR1 SGHVS, CDR2 FNYEAQ. The CDR3 DNA is TGTGCCAGCAGCTTAATTGGGGGGGAGCAGTACTTC. Translating gives CASSLIGGEQYF.

The count of this clone is one. CDR3 protein: CASTLQGSTPTYEQYF. The CDR3 nucleotides are TGTGCCAGCACCCTTCAGGGCTCCACCCCAACCTACGAGCAGTACTTC. The V and J genes are TRBV7-2 and TRBJ2-7, with a tentative D call TRBD1 (5 bases). Germline CDR1 and CDR2: SGHTA and FQGNSA. The germline V and J ends were trimmed by 7 bases and 2 bases, with 21 bases remaining between them. This CDR3 region has 16 residues.

The chain combines TRBV6-1 with TRBJ1-1, with D unresolved. The CDR3 covers 14 residues. Germline-derived CDR1 and CDR2 are MNHNS and SASEGT. With 6 bases removed from V and 1 base from J, the gap between germline ends came to 12 bases. The CDR3 spells CASREGTSNTEAFF. CDR3 nucleotide sequence: TGTGCCAGCAGGGAGGGCACATCGAACACTGAAGCTTTCTTT.

Points on this clone: Other DNA sequences in the sample encode the same CDR3. This chain joins TRBV5-4 and TRBJ2-7; D call uncertain. This CDR3 is built from 11 residues. Germline V gene data show CDR1 as SGHNT and CDR2 as YYREEE (reference sequence). V gave up 0 bases and J gave up 6 bases, with 4 bases separating them. CDR3 loop: CASSLGGEQYF. The CDR3 DNA sequence: TGTGCCAGCAGCTTGGGAGGCGAGCAGTACTTC.

The gene calls are TRBV28 and TRBJ2-7; D might be TRBD2 (7 bases). Germline CDR1 is MDHEN and CDR2 is SYDVKM. This CDR3 region has 12 residues. The V end lost 8 bases, the J end lost 3 bases, and 11 bases lay between the germline ends. The CDR3 spells CASWGGGYEQYF. DNA for the CDR3: TGTGCCAGCTGGGGGGGCGGCTACGAGCAGTACTTC.

The chain combines TRBV7-2 with TRBJ2-1; 8 bases are a match to TRBD2. The germline V gene has CDR1 SGHTA and CDR2 FQGNSA. The CDR3 loop spans 16 amino acids. V gave up 1 base and J gave up 3 bases; unmatched junction bases: 5. This CDR3 is CASSLEPGLVYNEQFF. The CDR3 DNA reads as TGTGCCAGCAGCTTAGAGCCGGGACTAGTCTACAATGAGCAGTTCTTC.

The chain carries TRBV11-2 and TRBJ1-4; 8 bases map to TRBD1. This CDR3 contains 14 residues. V lost 7 bases to trimming and J lost 4 bases; unmatched junction nucleotides: 5. Germline CDR1 is SGHAT and CDR2 is FQNNGV. The CDR3 coding sequence is TGTGCCAGCAAGGGGACAGGAGGTAATGAAAAACTGTTTTTT. This gives the protein CASKGTGGNEKLFF.

This sequence joins TRBV18 and TRBJ2-2; tentatively, D is TRBD1 (5 bases). Trimming removed 3 bases at V and 0 bases at J, with 20 bases between. The CDR3 is 19 amino acids. Germline values: CDR1 KGHSH, CDR2 LQKENI. CDR3 nucleotides: TGTGCCAGCTCACCCCTTCCTATAGACAGATCTCCGAACACCGGGGAGCTGTTTTTT. Translating it yields CASSPLPIDRSPNTGELFF.

This chain links TRBV10-3 with TRBJ2-1, with 10 bases identical to TRBD2. Trimming at V came to 6 bases and at J to 8 bases, leaving 10 bases not matched to a gene. There are 15 residues in the CDR3. Germline assignment: CDR1 ENHRY and CDR2 SYGVKD. CDR3 coding DNA: TGTGCCATCAGCGGGCTAGCGGGAGAGGCCGATGAGCAGTTCTTC. Encoded protein: CAISGLAGEADEQFF.

V usage is TRBV4-2 and J usage is TRBJ2-1; 10 bases are a match to TRBD2. With 1 base clipped from V and 5 bases from J, the junction kept 5 bases outside the gene matches. Germline values: CDR1 LGHNA, CDR2 YNFKEQ. This CDR3 contains 16 residues. CDR3 bases: TGTGCCAGCAGCCAAGGAGCGGGAGGGATTAACAATGAGCAGTTCTTC. It specifies CASSQGAGGINNEQFF.

V and J are TRBV7-2 and TRBJ2-1; 10 nucleotides align to TRBD2. This CDR3 has 15 residues. Germline CDR1 and CDR2: SGHTA and FQGNSA. The junction had 10 bases not matched to a gene; V was cut back by 5 bases and J by 9 bases. CDR3: CASSALAGGQSEQFF. CDR3 bases: TGTGCCAGCAGCGCCTTAGCGGGAGGCCAAAGTGAGCAGTTCTTC.